Here is one T cell receptor (beta chain) with its context. It lacks a known antigen. No much larger clone is present one base from it, and per-base qualities are unavailable. The roughly 37 donors, aged 6 to 90 years, were systemically healthy Caucasian individuals from Russia. Each donor gave around 9.5 milliliters of peripheral blood, collected into EDTA-treated Vacutainer tubes. Ficoll-Paque density-gradient centrifugation was used to isolate PBMCs, with at least 7 million per sample. Total RNA was extracted from PBMCs with Trizol reagent, with at least 5.5 micrograms obtained per sample. For every donor, an aliquot of PBMCs went through flow cytometry to measure the percentages of naive CD45RAhigh/CD27high T cells. The data were obtained in a study of blood T cells in healthy people across ages (dated by TCRdb to between 2014 and 2016). A note on the overall study: Template switching captured roughly one uniquely barcoded TCR beta cDNA molecule per two T cells in model experiments. The study measured age-related changes in TCR beta repertoire diversity using deep sequencing normalized with unique cDNA molecular identifiers. The donors were split into four age groups: young (average approximately 16 years), middle-aged (around 40), aged (roughly 60) and long-lived (roughly 86). To avoid experimental bias, donors of different ages were randomly spread across the sequencing lanes. For two donors (one aged 18 to 29 and one aged 80 or older), the study analyzed two additional independent replicas of 1 million unique cDNA reads from the same blood draw. What the work shows at the level of the full study, not this receptor alone: Observed TCR beta diversity correlated strongly with the percentage of naive T cells measured by flow cytometry. The long-lived group showed more naive CD4+ T cells, fewer expanded clones and increased TCR diversity than the aged group, suggesting age selection. Observed TCR beta diversity per million T cells fell roughly linearly with age, and a significant reduction was already apparent by age roughly 41. Estimates of total diversity based on one million sequenced T cells were regarded as lower bounds and as underestimates. Donor CMV infection status was unknown, potentially confounding age-related changes in expanded clonotypes. Because profiling used bulk unsorted PBMCs, naive and antigen-experienced compartments could not be compared conclusively.

Libraries were prepared through 5' RACE. The sequencer was an Illumina HiSeq 2500. The second PCR ran for roughly 7 to 12 cycles and used a J-beta primer mix along with a sample-barcoded 5' primer. A template-switch 5' adaptor carrying 12 random nucleotides introduced a unique molecular identifier onto each TCR beta cDNA molecule. At least 3 million CDR3-containing paired-end reads were obtained from each sample. First-strand cDNA synthesis was performed from all RNA using the Mint cDNA synthesis kit, with priming by a TRBC-specific oligonucleotide. All cDNA was treated with uracil-DNA glycosylase and then went through a first 18-cycle PCR with the universal primers M1SS and BC2_uni_R. The original pipeline was this. For normalization, 1 million high-quality reads were randomly selected from each sample, with every read carrying a distinct molecular identifier. Instead of being binned into consensus sequences, reads that shared molecular identifiers were thrown out. CDR3 identification, clonotype clustering and error correction used MiTCR with a Q25 quality threshold and the strictest error-elimination algorithm. Lower-bound total TCR beta diversity was estimated with a nonparametric unseen species model using Euler transformation. TCRdb took the public reads, trimmed them with fastp at Q25, ran MiXCR for clone calling and kept in-frame beta chains. Rows are combined by CDR3 protein, so each entry shows the most common genes and DNA. TCRdb's processing, not the authors', yielded these V and J calls. The sample contains about 720,000 distinct CDR3 sequences, 22% of them found a single time. 22% of the sample goes to the ten largest clones.

Clipping removes 1 base from V and 2 bases from J, with 15 as the unmatched junction base count. The germline V gene yields SGHNT for CDR1 and YENEEA for CDR2. The CDR3 contains 20 residues, cysteine and phenylalanine counted. The retained sequence is limited to the CDR3, 60 bases, with the frame set at the first base. The source material was blood. The receptor's source is an older man in good health. The V and J segments used are TRBV11-3 and TRBJ2-3, and TRBD2 matches 10 of the central bases. CDR3 region: CASSLVLWLAGVVSTDTQYF. The nucleotides are TGTGCCAGCAGCTTAGTCTTGTGGCTAGCGGGAGTAGTCTCCACAGATACGCAGTATTTT. With the rest looked up from the reference TRBV11-3 and TRBJ2-3 genes rather than sequenced, the full variable domain is EAGVVQSPRYKIIEKKQPVAFWCNPISGHNTLYWYLQNLGQGPELLIRYENEEAVDDSQLPKDRFSAERLKGVDSTLKIQPAELGDSAVYLCASSLVLWLAGVVSTDTQYFGPGTRLTVL.